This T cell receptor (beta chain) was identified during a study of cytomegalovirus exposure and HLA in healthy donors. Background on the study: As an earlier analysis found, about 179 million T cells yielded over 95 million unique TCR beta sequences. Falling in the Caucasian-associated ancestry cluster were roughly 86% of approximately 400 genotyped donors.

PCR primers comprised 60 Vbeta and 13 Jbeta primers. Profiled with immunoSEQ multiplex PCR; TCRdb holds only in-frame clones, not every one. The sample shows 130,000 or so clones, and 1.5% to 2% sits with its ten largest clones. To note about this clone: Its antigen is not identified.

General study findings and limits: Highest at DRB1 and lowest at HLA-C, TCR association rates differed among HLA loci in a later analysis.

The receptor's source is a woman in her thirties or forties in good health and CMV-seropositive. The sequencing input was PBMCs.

CDR3 coding DNA: TGCGCCAGCAGCGGGGGACACCGCCAAGAGACCCAGTACTTC. This gives the protein CASSGGHRQETQYF. V and J are TRBV5-1 and TRBJ2-5; a possible D gene is TRBD1 (6 bases). Germline V gene data show CDR1 as SGHRS and CDR2 as YFSETQ. This CDR3 contains 14 residues. V lost 4 bases, J lost 1 base, and 11 bases lay in between.